These 5 T cell receptor beta chains came from one sample sequenced in a study of T cells in localized non-small cell lung cancer. Generated by immunoSEQ multiplex PCR, the TCRdb table keeps only in-frame clones and is missing some. The sample lists roughly 58,000 clones; 75% to 85% were seen once. The material sequenced was PBMCs, taken before any cancer treatment. The receptor set was obtained from a man aged 35-69 years with stage II lung adenocarcinoma.

V is TRBV27 and J is TRBJ1-1, with D perhaps TRBD1 (5 bases). Germline V CDR1 and CDR2: MNHEY, SMNVEV (reference sequence). The CDR3 has 17 residues. V gave up 0 bases and J gave up 2 bases, with 16 bases separating them. The CDR3 bases are TGTGCCAGCAGTTTATCGAGGGGAGGTGCCCCCAACACTGAAGCTTTCTTT. It is translated as CASSLSRGGAPNTEAFF.

This chain uses TRBV9 with TRBJ2-7; tentatively, D is TRBD2 (5 bases). Trimming left V 0 bases short and J 1 base short, with 14 bases between. The CDR3 spans 16 residues. Germline V gene data show CDR1 as SGDLS and CDR2 as YYNGEE. CDR3 nucleotides: TGTGCCAGCAGCGTAGGAGGGTCTTTCGAATCCTACGAGCAGTACTTC. It is translated as CASSVGGSFESYEQYF. The whole variable domain, filled in from reference TRBV9 and TRBJ2-7, reads DSGVTQTPKHLITATGQRVTLRCSPRSGDLSVYWYQQSLDQGLQFLIQYYNGEERAKGNILERFSAQQFPDLHSELNLSSLELGDSALYFCASSVGGSFESYEQYFGPGTRLTVT.

The chain has TRBV7-8 and TRBJ1-2; D uncertain. Deletions cut 4 bases from V and 4 bases from J, with 13 bases between. This CDR3 contains 14 residues. CDR1 and CDR2 (germline): SGHVS, FQNEAQ. CDR3 in DNA: TGTGCCAGCAGCTCGCCGGCAGTAACCTATGGCTACACCTTC. Translating it yields CASSSPAVTYGYTF.

The chain uses TRBV5-8 and TRBJ1-1; D not resolved. Trimming cost V 0 bases and J 5 bases, with 8 bases left between them. The CDR3 length is 13 residues. In germline, CDR1 is SGHTS, CDR2 YDEGEE. For the CDR3, the DNA is TGTGCCAGCAGCTTGGGAGACCATACTGAAGCTTTCTTT. Its protein product is CASSLGDHTEAFF.

There are a few counts of this clone. In nucleotides, the CDR3 is TGCAGCGTTGCCGGGGGGTTAGGTCAGCCCCAGCATTTT. It yields the protein CSVAGGLGQPQHF. This chain links TRBV29-1 with TRBJ1-5; tentative D call: TRBD1 (5 bases). Germline values: CDR1 SQVTM, CDR2 ANQGSEA. The CDR3 is 13 amino acids. Between the trimmed V and J ends, which lost 4 bases and 6 bases, there was a span of 13 bases. The entire variable domain, with the rest obtained from reference TRBV29-1 and TRBJ1-5, is as follows: SAVISQKPSRDICQRGTSLTIQCQVDSQVTMMFWYRQQPGQSLTLIATANQGSEATYESGFVIDKFPISRPNLTFSTLTVSNMSPEDSSIYLCSVAGGLGQPQHFGDGTRLSIL.